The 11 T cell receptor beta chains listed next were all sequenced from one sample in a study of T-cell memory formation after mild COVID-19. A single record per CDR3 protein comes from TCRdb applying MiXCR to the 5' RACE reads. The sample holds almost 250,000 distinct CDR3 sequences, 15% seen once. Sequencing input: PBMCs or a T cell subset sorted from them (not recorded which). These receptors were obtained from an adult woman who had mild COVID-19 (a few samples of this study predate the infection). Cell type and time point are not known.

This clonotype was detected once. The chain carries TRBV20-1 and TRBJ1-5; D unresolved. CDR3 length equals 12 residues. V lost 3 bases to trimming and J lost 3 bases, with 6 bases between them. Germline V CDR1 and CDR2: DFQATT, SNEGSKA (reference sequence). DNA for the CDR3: TGCAGTGCTAGGTCCCTCAATCAGCCCCAGCATTTT. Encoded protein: CSARSLNQPQHF.

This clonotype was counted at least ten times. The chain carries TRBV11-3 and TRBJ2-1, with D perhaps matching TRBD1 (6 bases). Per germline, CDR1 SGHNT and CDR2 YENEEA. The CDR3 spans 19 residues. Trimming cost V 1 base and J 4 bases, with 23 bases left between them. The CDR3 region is CASSLVGVWGQADYNEQFF. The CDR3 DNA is TGTGCCAGCAGCTTAGTAGGGGTCTGGGGGCAAGCGGATTACAATGAGCAGTTCTTC. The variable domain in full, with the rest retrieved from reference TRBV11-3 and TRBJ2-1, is EAGVVQSPRYKIIEKKQPVAFWCNPISGHNTLYWYLQNLGQGPELLIRYENEEAVDDSQLPKDRFSAERLKGVDSTLKIQPAELGDSAVYLCASSLVGVWGQADYNEQFFGPGTRLTVL.

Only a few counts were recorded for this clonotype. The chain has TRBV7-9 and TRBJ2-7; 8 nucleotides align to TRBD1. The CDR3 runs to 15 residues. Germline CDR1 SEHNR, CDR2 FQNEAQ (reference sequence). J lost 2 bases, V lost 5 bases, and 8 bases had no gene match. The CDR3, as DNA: TGTGCCAGCAGCCCGACCGGGACAGGAACCTACGAGCAGTACTTC. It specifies CASSPTGTGTYEQYF. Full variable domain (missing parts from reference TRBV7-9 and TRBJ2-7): DTGVSQNPRHKITKRGQNVTFRCDPISEHNRLYWYRQTLGQGPEFLTYFQNEAQLEKSRLLSDRFSAERPKGSFSTLEIQRTEQGDSAMYLCASSPTGTGTYEQYFGPGTRLTVT.

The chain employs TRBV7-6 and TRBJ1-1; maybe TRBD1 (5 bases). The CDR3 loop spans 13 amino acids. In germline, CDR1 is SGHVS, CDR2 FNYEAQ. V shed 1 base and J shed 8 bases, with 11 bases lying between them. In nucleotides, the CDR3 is TGTGCCAGCAGCTTAGGGCAGGGTTTGGAAGCTTTCTTT. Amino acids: CASSLGQGLEAFF.

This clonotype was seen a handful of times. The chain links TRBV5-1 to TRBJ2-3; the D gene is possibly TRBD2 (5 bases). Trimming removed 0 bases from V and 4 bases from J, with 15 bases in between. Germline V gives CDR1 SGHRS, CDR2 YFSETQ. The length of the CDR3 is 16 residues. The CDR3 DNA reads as TGCGCCAGCAGCTTGGTAGGCCAGAGGAGGCCAGATACGCAGTATTTT. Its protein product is CASSLVGQRRPDTQYF.

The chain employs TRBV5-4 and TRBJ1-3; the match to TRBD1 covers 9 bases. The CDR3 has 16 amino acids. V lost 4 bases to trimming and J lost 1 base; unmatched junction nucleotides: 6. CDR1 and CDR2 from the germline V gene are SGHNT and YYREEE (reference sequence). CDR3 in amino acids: CASSVAGTGSGNTIYF. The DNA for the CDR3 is TGTGCCAGCAGCGTAGCTGGGACAGGGTCTGGAAACACCATATATTTT.

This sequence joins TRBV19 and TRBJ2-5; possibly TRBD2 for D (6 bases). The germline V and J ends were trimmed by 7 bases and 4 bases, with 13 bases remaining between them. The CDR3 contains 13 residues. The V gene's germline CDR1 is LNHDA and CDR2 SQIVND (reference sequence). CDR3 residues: CASTTGVTETQYF. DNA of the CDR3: TGTGCCAGTACCACGGGAGTAACAGAGACCCAGTACTTC.

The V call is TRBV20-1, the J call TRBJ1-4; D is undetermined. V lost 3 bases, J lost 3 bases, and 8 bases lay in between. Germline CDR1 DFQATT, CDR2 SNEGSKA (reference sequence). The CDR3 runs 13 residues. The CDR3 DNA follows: TGCAGTGCTAGCGGGATCTCTAATGAAAAACTGTTTTTT. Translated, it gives CSASGISNEKLFF.

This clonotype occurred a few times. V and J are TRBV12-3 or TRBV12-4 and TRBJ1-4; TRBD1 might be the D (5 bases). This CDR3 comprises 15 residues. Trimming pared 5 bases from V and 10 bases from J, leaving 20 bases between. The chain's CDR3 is CASSPPGKDDGKLFF. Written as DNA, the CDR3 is TGTGCCAGCAGTCCCCCAGGGAAGGATGACGGAAAACTGTTTTTT.

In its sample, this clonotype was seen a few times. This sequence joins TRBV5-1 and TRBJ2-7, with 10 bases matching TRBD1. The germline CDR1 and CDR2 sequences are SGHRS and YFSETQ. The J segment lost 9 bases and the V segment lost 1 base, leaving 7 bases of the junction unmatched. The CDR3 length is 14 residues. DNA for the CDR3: TGCGCCAGCAGCTTGCACCGACAGGGGGCTCTGCAGTACTTC. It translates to CASSLHRQGALQYF.

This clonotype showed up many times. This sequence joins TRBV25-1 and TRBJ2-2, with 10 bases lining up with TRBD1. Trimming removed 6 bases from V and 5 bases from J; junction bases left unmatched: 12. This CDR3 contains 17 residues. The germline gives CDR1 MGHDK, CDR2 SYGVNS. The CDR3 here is CASRSDRDRGSTGELFF. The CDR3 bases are TGTGCCAGCAGATCAGACAGGGACAGGGGTAGTACCGGGGAGCTGTTTTTT. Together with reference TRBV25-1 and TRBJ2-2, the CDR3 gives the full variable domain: EADIYQTPRYLVIGTGKKITLECSQTMGHDKMYWYQQDPGMELHLIHYSYGVNSTEKGDLSSESTVSRIRTEHFPLTLESARPSHTSQYLCASRSDRDRGSTGELFFGEGSRLTVL.